The present entry profiles one TCR beta chain with its context. Its cognate antigen is unknown. This entry is derived from a study of T cell clonotyping in hematopoietic cell transplantation. The study, taken as a whole, reports: Pathologically expanded recipient clonotypes increased progressively from day 30 to day 180 as diversity fell.

Some clones are missing from TCRdb's copy, which holds only in-frame ones; the method was immunoSEQ multiplex PCR. The sample lists thousands of clones; over 75% were seen once. Trimming removed 3 bases from V and 7 bases from J, with 10 bases in between. The germline CDR1 and CDR2 sequences are MNHEY and SMNVEV (reference sequence). This CDR3 comprises 13 residues. The time point here: recipient sample about 28 days before transplant, after cytoreduction. The sequenced sample was peripheral blood mononuclear cells, obtained before stem cell transplant. The chain combines TRBV27 with TRBJ2-1; a weak D match, TRBD1 (5 bases). The receptor comes from a woman between 45 and 60 years old with acute myeloid leukemia. Some clones in this sample may be carry-over from other donors' samples. Here the CDR3 DNA reads TGTGCCAGCAGTTTCAGGGTGGCGAATGAGCAGTTCTTC. Translation gives CASSFRVANEQFF.